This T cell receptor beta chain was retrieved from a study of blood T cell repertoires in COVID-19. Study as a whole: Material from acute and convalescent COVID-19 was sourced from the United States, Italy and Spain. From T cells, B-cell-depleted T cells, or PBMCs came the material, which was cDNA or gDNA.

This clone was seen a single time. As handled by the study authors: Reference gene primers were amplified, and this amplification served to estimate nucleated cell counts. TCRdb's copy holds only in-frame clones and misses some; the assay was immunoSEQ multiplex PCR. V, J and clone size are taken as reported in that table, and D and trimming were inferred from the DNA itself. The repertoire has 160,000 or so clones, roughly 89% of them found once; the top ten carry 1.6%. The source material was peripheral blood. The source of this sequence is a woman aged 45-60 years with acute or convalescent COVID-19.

CDR3 amino acids: CASSPSPAGYYGYTF. The CDR3 nucleotides are TGTGCCAGCAGCCCAAGTCCGGCAGGTTATTATGGCTACACCTTC. V gene TRBV14 combines with J gene TRBJ1-2; D uncertain. In germline, CDR1 is SGHDN, CDR2 FVKESK. This CDR3 comprises 15 residues. V was trimmed by 4 bases and J by 5 bases, leaving 17 bases between them.